This T cell receptor beta chain was observed in a study of CD8+ T cells in alopecia areata. Study outcomes and limitations: Normal skin contains resident alphabeta T cells, and these are also sequenced in scalp samples. Under tofacitinib, fewer expanded CD8+ clones appeared among the top 100 scalp clones.

This CDR3 is built from 18 residues. Losses at the gene ends were 3 bases for V and 1 base for J; bases not matched to a gene: 10. CDR1 and CDR2 (germline): SGDLS, YYNGEE. In regard to this clone: Antigen: not known.

Treatment indicated: oral pan-JAK inhibitor, 5-10 mg twice daily. RNA, once extracted, was reverse transcribed into cDNA for use as the sequencing template. Sequencing was performed with immunoSEQ multiplex PCR; in TCRdb, only in-frame clones are kept and a portion is missing. The data show approximately 170,000 clones, more than 55% seen once. J is TRBJ2-3 and V is TRBV9, with 11 bases that match TRBD2. This sequence was found in a human donor with alopecia areata. Sequencing was performed on CD4+ T cells sorted from blood, taken at week 4, from a patient treated with tofacitinib. In DNA form, the CDR3 reads TGTGCCAGCAGCGCCATAGCGGGAGGGCCGTTGGGCACAGATACGCAGTATTTT. Amino acids: CASSAIAGGPLGTDTQYF.